This record concerns one TCR beta chain sequence. The sample originates from a study of blood T cell repertoires in COVID-19. Seattle-derived patients entered the study during active infection and were followed longitudinally. Using immunoSEQ multiplex PCR, the repertoire was profiled, and TCRdb retains in-frame clones only, with some absent. The table shows approximately 300,000 clones, with roughly 86% occurring only once. Germline V gene lookup returns CDR1 SGHAT and CDR2 FQNNGV. J was trimmed by 0 bases and V by 5 bases; bases with no gene match: 8. The CDR3 has 16 amino acids. This sequence was found in a woman in her thirties with COVID-19, enrolled during active disease. Sample: peripheral blood. The V gene is TRBV11-2, the J gene TRBJ2-3; 7 nucleotides line up with TRBD2. CDR3 loop: CASSPLAGASTDTQYF. The DNA for the CDR3 is TGTGCCAGCAGCCCTTTAGCGGGCGCTAGCACAGATACGCAGTATTTT.